This T cell receptor (beta chain) derives from a study of blood T cell repertoires in COVID-19. Across the whole study: Material from acute and convalescent COVID-19 was sourced from the United States, Italy and Spain. PBMCs, B-cell-depleted T cells, or T cells were the source of the cDNA or gDNA that made up the material.

Under the authors' procedure: Amplifying reference gene primers gave estimates of nucleated cell counts. Profiling relied on immunoSEQ multiplex PCR, and the TCRdb table lists in-frame clones only, not all of them. The V and J calls and clone size come from that table; D and trimming were worked out from the DNA. The sample holds under 500,000 clones, more than 85% seen once. The V gene lost 0 bases and the J gene lost 5 bases, with 8 bases spanning the gap. The CDR3 covers 14 residues. CDR1 is SGHAT and CDR2 is FQNNGV in the germline V gene. The genes are TRBV11-2 and TRBJ2-1; D is unresolved. The sample taken for sequencing was peripheral blood. The source is a woman aged 25-40 years with acute or convalescent COVID-19. The chain's CDR3 is CASSLEISDNEQFF. CDR3 DNA sequence: TGTGCCAGCAGCTTAGAGATCAGTGACAATGAGCAGTTCTTC. Using reference TRBV11-2 and TRBJ2-1 for the parts outside the CDR3, the full variable domain is EAGVAQSPRYKIIEKRQSVAFWCNPISGHATLYWYQQILGQGPKLLIQFQNNGVVDDSQLPKDRFSAERLKGVDSTLKIQPAKLEDSAVYLCASSLEISDNEQFFGPGTRLTVL.